These T cell receptor beta chains were read from a single sample in a study of CD8+ T cells in alopecia areata. TCRdb keeps only in-frame clones here, not all; method: immunoSEQ multiplex PCR. This table has some 170,000 clones, less than 75% appearing once. Sample: CD8+ T cells sorted from blood, taken at week 0. Receptors were obtained from a human donor with alopecia areata. The CDR3 runs from the conserved cysteine through the conserved F or W. The D gene is left open where the match is weak. Rows may omit the clone size; those that give it use once, few, many or a size class.

cdr3_aa cdr3_nt j_call d_call clone_size v_call
CASSEWKNTGELFF TGTGCCAGCAGTGAATGGAAGAACACCGGGGAGCTGTTTTTT TRBJ2-2 - - TRBV6-1
CASSVDAGSSYNEQFF TGTGCCAGCAGCGTAGATGCAGGTAGCTCCTACAATGAGCAGTTCTTC TRBJ2-1 - - TRBV9
CASSQDTGTIGEKLFF TGCGCCAGCAGCCAAGATACTGGGACAATCGGGGAAAAACTGTTTTTT TRBJ1-4 - - TRBV4-1
CASSLEDTRSYEQYF TGTGCCAGCAGCCTAGAAGACACCCGTTCCTACGAGCAGTACTTC TRBJ2-7 - - TRBV7-9
CAWSVPRDRVSNQPQHF TGTGCCTGGAGCGTCCCCCGGGACAGGGTGAGCAATCAGCCCCAGCATTTT TRBJ1-5 TRBD1 - TRBV30
CSVGPLDTGELFF TGCAGCGTTGGACCCCTCGACACCGGGGAGCTGTTTTTT TRBJ2-2 - once TRBV29-1
CASSFGGYTEAFF TGTGCCAGCAGCTTCGGGGGGTACACTGAAGCTTTCTTT TRBJ1-1 - - TRBV13
CATSGQQWALHF TGTGCCACCAGCGGACAACAGTGGGCCCTCCACTTT TRBJ1-6 - - TRBV15
CASSEDWAGGSSYNEQFF TGTGCCAGCAGTGAAGATTGGGCGGGGGGGAGCTCCTACAATGAGCAGTTCTTC TRBJ2-1 TRBD2 few TRBV6-1
CAWSVRPQQYF TGTGCCTGGAGTGTACGGCCACAGCAGTACTTC TRBJ2-7 - - TRBV30
CAWSWGSGEAFF TGTGCCTGGAGTTGGGGGAGTGGTGAAGCTTTCTTT TRBJ1-1 - few TRBV30
CASSGSSGTPLEQYF TGTGCCAGCAGCGGATCCTCCGGGACACCCCTCGAGCAGTACTTC TRBJ2-7 - once TRBV9
CASSQGAEAFF TGCGCCAGCAGCCAAGGGGCAGAAGCTTTCTTT TRBJ1-1 - - TRBV4-1
CATSMDRAIYEQYF TGTGCCACCAGCATGGACAGGGCGATCTACGAGCAGTACTTC TRBJ2-7 TRBD1 - TRBV15
CASSKGSTEAFF TGTGCCAGTAGTAAGGGGTCCACTGAAGCTTTCTTT TRBJ1-1 - few TRBV19
CASSSDGGGNQPQHF TGTGCCAGCAGCTCGGACGGAGGGGGCAATCAGCCCCAGCATTTT TRBJ1-5 - - TRBV7-9
CASSWGTSGGINEQFF TGTGCCAGCAGCTGGGGGACTAGCGGGGGAATTAATGAGCAGTTCTTC TRBJ2-1 TRBD2 - TRBV13